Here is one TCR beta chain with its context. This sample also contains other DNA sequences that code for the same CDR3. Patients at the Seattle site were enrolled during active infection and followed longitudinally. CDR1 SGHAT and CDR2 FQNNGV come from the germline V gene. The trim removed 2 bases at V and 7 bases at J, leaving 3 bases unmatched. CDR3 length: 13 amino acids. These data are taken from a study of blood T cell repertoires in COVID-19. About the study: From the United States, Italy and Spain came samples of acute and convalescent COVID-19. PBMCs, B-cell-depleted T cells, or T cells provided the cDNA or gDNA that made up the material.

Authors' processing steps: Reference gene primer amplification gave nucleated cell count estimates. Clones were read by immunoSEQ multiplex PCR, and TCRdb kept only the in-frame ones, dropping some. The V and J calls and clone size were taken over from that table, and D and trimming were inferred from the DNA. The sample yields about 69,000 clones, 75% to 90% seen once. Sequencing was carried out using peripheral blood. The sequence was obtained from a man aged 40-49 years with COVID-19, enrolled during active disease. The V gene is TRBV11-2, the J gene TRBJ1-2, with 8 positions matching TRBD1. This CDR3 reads CASSLQGAGGYTF. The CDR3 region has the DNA TGTGCCAGCAGCTTACAGGGGGCCGGTGGCTACACCTTC.